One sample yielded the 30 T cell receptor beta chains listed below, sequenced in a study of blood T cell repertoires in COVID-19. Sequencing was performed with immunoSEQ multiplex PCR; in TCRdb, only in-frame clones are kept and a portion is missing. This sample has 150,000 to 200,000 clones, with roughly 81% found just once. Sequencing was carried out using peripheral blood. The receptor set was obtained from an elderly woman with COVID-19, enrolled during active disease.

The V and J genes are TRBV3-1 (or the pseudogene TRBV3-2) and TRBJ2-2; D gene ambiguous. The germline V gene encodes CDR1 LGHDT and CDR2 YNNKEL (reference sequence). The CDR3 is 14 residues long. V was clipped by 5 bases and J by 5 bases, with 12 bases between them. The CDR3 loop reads CASSWIIGTGELFF. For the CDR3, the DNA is TGTGCCAGCAGCTGGATAATCGGGACCGGGGAGCTGTTTTTT.

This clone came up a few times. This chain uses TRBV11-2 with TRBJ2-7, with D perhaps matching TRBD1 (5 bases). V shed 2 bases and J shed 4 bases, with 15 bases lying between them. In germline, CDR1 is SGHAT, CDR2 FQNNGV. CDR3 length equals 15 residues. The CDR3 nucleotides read TGTGCCAGCAGCTTATTCCAGGGTTCTTCGTACGAGCAGTACTTC. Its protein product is CASSLFQGSSYEQYF.

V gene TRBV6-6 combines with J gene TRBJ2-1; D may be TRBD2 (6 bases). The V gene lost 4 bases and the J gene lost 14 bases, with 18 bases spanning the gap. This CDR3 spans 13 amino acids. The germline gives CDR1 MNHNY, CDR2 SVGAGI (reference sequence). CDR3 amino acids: CASSSSFLREEFF. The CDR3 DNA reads TGTGCCAGCAGTTCCTCGTTCTTGAGGGAGGAGTTCTTC.

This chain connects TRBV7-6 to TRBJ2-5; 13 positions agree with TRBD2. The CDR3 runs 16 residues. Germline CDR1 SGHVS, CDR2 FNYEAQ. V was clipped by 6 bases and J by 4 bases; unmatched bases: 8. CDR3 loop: CASSRGGLAGAETQYF. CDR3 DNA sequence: TGTGCCAGCAGTAGGGGTGGACTAGCGGGAGCAGAGACCCAGTACTTC.

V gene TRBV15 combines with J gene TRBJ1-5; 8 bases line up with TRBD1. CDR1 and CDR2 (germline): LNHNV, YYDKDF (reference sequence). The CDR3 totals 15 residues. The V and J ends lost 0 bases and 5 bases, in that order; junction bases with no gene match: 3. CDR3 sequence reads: CATSREVQGDQPQHF. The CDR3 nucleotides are TGTGCCACCAGCAGAGAGGTACAGGGGGATCAGCCCCAGCATTTT.

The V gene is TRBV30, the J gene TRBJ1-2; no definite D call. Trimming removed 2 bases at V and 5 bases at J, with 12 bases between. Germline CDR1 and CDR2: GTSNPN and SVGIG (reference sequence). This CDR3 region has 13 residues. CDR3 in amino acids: CAWSSAGQYGYTF. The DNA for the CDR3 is TGTGCCTGGAGTTCGGCAGGCCAGTATGGCTACACCTTC.

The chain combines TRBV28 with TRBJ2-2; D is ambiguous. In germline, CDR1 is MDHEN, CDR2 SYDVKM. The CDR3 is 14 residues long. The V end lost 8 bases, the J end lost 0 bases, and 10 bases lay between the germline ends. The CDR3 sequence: CASLGSANTGELFF. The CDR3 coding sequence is TGTGCCAGCCTCGGTTCCGCGAACACCGGGGAGCTGTTTTTT.

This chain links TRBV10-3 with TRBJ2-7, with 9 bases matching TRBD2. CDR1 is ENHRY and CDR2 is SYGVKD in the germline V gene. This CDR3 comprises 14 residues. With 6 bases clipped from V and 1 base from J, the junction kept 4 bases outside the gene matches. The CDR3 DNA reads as TGTGCCATCAGAAGGACTAGCGCTTCCTACGAGCAGTACTTC. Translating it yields CAIRRTSASYEQYF.

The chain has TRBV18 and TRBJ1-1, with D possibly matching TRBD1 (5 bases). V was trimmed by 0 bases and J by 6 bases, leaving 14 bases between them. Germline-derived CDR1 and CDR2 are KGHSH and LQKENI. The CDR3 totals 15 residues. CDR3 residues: CASSPPYSSRAEAFF. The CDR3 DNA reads TGTGCCAGCTCACCACCTTACTCCTCCAGGGCTGAAGCTTTCTTT. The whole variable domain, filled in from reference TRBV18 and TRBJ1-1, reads NAGVMQNPRHLVRRRGQEARLRCSPMKGHSHVYWYRQLPEEGLKFMVYLQKENIIDESGMPKERFSAEFPKEGPSILRIQQVVRGDSAAYFCASSPPYSSRAEAFFGQGTRLTVV.

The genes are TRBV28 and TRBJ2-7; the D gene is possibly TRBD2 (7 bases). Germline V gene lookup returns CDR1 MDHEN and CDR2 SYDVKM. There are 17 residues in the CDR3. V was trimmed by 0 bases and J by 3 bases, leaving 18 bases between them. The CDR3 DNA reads TGTGCCAGCAGTTTATGGGGGGGGAGGGACACTCACTACGAGCAGTACTTC. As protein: CASSLWGGRDTHYEQYF.

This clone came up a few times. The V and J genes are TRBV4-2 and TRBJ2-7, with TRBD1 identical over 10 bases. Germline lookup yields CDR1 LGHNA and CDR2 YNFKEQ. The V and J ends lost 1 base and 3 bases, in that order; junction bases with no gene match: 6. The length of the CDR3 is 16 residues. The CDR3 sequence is CASSQAGGQGIYEQYF. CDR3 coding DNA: TGTGCCAGCAGCCAAGCCGGGGGACAGGGGATCTACGAGCAGTACTTC.

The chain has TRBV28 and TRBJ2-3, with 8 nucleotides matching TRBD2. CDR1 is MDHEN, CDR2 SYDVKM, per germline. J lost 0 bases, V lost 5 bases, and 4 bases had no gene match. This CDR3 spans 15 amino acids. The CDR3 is CASSLLAGSTDTQYF. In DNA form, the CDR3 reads TGTGCCAGCAGTCTTTTAGCGGGAAGCACAGATACGCAGTATTTT.

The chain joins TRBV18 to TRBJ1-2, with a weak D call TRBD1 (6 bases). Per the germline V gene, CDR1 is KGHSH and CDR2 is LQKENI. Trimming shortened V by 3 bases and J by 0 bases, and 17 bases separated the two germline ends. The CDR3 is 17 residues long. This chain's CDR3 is CASSPPRGAPTNYGYTF. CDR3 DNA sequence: TGTGCCAGCTCACCTCCTCGGGGGGCGCCTACTAACTATGGCTACACCTTC.

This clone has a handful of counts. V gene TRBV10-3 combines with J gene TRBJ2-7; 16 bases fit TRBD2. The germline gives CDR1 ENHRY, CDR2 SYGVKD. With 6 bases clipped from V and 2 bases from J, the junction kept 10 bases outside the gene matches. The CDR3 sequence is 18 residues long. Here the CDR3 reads CAIRGVPGLAGGTYEQYF. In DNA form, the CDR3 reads TGTGCCATCAGGGGTGTACCGGGACTAGCGGGGGGGACCTACGAGCAGTACTTC.

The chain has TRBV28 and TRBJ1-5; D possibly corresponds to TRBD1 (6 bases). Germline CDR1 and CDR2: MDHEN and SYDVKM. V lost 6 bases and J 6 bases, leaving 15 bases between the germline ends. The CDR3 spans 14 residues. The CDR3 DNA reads TGTGCCAGCAGGGAGGCGAGAGGGGGTCAGCCCCAGCATTTT. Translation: CASREARGGQPQHF. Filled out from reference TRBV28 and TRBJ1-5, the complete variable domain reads DVKVTQSSRYLVKRTGEKVFLECVQDMDHENMFWYRQDPGLGLRLIYFSYDVKMKEKGDIPEGYSVSREKKERFSLILESASTNQTSMYLCASREARGGQPQHFGDGTRLSIL.

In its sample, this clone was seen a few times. CDR3 loop: CASSQGLDRTIYF. The CDR3 region has the DNA TGCGCCAGCAGCCAAGGCCTCGACAGGACCATATATTTT. V usage is TRBV4-1 and J usage is TRBJ1-3, with D possibly being TRBD1 (6 bases). CDR1 and CDR2 from the germline V gene are MGHRA and YSYEKL. Trimming took 1 base from V and 10 from J, leaving 11 bases between them. This CDR3 comprises 13 residues.

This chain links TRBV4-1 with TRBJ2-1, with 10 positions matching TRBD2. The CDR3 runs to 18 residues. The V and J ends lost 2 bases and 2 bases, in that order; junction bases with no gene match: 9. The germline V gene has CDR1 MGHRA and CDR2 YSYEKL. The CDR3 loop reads CASSQRAGGQYTYNEQFF. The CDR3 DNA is TGCGCCAGCAGCCAACGAGCGGGGGGGCAGTATACCTACAATGAGCAGTTCTTC.

In DNA, the CDR3 is TGTGCCAGTAGGATGACAGCGACTGGAAACACCATATATTTT. The encoded protein is CASRMTATGNTIYF. The V and J genes are TRBV19 and TRBJ1-3; D is possibly TRBD1 (5 bases). The CDR3 covers 14 residues. Germline-derived CDR1 and CDR2 are LNHDA and SQIVND (reference sequence). Trimming removed 6 bases at V and 2 bases at J, with 11 bases between.

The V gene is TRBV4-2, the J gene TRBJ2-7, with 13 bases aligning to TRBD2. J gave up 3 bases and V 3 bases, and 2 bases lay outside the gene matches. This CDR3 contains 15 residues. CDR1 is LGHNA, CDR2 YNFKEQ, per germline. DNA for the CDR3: TGTGCCAGCAGCCAGACTAGCGGGGGGTTCTACGAGCAGTACTTC. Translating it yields CASSQTSGGFYEQYF.

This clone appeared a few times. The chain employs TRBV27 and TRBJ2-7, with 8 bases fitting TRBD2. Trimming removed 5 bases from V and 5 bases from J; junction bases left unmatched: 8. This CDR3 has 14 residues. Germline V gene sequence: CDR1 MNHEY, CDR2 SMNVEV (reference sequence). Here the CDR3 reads CASSPLAGGHEQYF. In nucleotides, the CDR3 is TGTGCCAGCAGTCCCCTCGCGGGGGGCCACGAGCAGTACTTC.

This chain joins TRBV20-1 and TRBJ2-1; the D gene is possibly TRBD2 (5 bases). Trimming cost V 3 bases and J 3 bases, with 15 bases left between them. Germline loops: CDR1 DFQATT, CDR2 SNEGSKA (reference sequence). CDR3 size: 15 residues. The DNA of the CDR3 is TGCAGTGCTAGTGAGGGCCTACCCTACTACAATGAGCAGTTCTTC. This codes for CSASEGLPYYNEQFF.

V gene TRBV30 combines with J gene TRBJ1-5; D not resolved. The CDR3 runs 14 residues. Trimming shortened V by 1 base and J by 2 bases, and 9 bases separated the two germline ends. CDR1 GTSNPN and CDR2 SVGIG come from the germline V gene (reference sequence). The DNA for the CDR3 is TGTGCCTGGAGTGCGGGGTTTGGCAATCAGCCCCAGCATTTT. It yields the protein CAWSAGFGNQPQHF.

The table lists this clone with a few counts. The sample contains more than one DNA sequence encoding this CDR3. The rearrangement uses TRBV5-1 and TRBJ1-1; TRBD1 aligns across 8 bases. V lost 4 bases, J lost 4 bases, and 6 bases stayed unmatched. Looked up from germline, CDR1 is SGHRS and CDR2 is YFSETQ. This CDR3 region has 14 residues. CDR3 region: CASSAQGAGTEAFF. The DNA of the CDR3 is TGCGCCAGCAGCGCTCAGGGGGCGGGCACTGAAGCTTTCTTT.

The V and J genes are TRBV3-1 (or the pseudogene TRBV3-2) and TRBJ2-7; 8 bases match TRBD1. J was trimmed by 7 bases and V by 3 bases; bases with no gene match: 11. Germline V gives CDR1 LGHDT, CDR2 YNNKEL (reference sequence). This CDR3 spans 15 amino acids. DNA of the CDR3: TGTGCCAGCAGCCATCCTGGACAGGGTGTTGGAGAGCAGTACTTC. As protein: CASSHPGQGVGEQYF.

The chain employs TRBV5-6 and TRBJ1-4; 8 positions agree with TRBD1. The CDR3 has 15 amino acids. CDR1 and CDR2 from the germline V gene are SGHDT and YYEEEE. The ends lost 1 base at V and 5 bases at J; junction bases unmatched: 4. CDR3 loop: CASSLIWTGNEKLFF. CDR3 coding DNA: TGTGCCAGCAGCTTGATCTGGACAGGGAATGAAAAACTGTTTTTT.

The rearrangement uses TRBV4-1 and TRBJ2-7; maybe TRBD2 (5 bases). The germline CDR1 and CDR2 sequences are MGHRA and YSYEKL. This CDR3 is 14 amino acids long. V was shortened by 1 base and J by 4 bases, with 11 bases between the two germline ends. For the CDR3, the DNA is TGCGCCAGCAGCCAAGTAGGACTTTCTTACGAGCAGTACTTC. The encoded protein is CASSQVGLSYEQYF.

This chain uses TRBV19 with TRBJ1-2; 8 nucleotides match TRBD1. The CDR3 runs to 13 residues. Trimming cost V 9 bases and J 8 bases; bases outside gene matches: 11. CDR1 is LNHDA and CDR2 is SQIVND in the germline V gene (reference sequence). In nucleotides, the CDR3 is TGTGCCAGCCTGGACAGGGTTTATCGGGGCTACACCTTC. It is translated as CASLDRVYRGYTF.

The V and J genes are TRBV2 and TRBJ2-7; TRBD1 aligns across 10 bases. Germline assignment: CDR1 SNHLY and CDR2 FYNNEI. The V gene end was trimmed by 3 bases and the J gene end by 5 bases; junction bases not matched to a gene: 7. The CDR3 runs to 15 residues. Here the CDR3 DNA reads TGTGCCAGCAGTGAGAGCCGGACAGGGGGGCACGAGCAGTACTTC. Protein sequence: CASSESRTGGHEQYF. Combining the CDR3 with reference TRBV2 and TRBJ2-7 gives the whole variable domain EPEVTQTPSHQVTQMGQEVILRCVPISNHLYFYWYRQILGQKVEFLVSFYNNEISEKSEIFDDQFSVERPDGSNFTLKIRSTKLEDSAMYFCASSESRTGGHEQYFGPGTRLTVT.

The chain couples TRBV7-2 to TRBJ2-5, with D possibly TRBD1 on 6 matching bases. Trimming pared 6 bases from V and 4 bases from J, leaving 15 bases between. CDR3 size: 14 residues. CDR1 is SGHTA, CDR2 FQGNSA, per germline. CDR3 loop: CASSPTRGGETQYF. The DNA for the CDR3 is TGTGCCAGCAGTCCAACTAGAGGGGGAGAGACCCAGTACTTC.

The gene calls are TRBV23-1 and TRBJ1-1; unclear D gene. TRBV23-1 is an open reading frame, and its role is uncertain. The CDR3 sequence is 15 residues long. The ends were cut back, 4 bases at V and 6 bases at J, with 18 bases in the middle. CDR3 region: CASSLFKVGGAEAFF. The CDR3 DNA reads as TGCGCCAGCAGTCTCTTCAAGGTGGGCGGGGCTGAAGCTTTCTTT.